This TCR beta chain came from a study of beta chain features in type 1 diabetes. As for the study in general: Healthy donors and patients showed comparable age, gender and cell yields.

The CDR3 is 14 residues long. Germline V gene data show CDR1 as MNHEY and CDR2 as SMNVEV (reference sequence). The trim removed 5 bases at V and 2 bases at J, leaving 1 base unmatched. Reverse transcribing all isolated RNA meant expressed TCRB transcripts were sequenced. Profiled with immunoSEQ multiplex PCR; TCRdb holds only in-frame clones, not every one. The table records 200,000 to 250,000 clones, 9.6% of them present only once. One heparinised blood draw averaging about 116 mL was given by each donor. General observations from the study: Shorter TCRB CDR3s, moderately but significantly so, were found in Type 1 diabetes patients in all four CD4+ subsets.

As to this clone: The antigen remains unidentified.

The source of this sequence is a woman aged 18-29 years in good health. V gene TRBV27 combines with J gene TRBJ2-7; 12 bases align to TRBD2. Sequenced input: naive CD4+ T cells from blood. CDR3 DNA sequence: TGTGCCAGCAGTCGGACTAGCGGGACCTACGAGCAGTACTTC. This encodes CASSRTSGTYEQYF.